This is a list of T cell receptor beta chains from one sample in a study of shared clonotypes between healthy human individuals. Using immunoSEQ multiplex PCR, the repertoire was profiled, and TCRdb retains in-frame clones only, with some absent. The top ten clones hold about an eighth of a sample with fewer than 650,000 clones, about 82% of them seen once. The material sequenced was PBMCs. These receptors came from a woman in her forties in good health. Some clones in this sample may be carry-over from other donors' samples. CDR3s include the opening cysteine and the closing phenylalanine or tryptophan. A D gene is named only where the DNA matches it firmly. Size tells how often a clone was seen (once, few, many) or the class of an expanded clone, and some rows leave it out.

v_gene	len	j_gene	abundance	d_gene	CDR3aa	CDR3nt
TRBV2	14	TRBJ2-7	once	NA	CASSPDATLRAQYF	TGTGCCAGCAGTCCGGACGCGACCTTACGAGCGCAGTACTTC
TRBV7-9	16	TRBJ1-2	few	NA	CASSTRPWGTNYGYTF	TGTGCCAGCAGCACACGCCCGTGGGGGACTAACTATGGCTACACCTTC
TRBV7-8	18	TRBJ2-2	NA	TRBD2	CASSPSLTLAGDTGELFF	TGTGCCAGCAGCCCGAGCCTCACACTAGCGGGAGATACCGGGGAGCTGTTTTTT
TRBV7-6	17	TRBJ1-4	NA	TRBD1	CASTLGQGTATNEKLFF	TGTGCCAGCACCCTGGGACAGGGAACTGCAACTAATGAAAAACTGTTTTTT
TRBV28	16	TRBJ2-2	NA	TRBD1	CASSLPTGARTGELFF	TGTGCCAGCAGCCTCCCCACAGGGGCGAGGACCGGGGAGCTGTTTTTT
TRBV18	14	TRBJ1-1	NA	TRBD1	CASSPDRANTEAFF	TGTGCCAGCTCACCAGACAGGGCCAACACTGAAGCTTTCTTT
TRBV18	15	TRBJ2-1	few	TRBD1	CASSQGQGSYNEQFF	TGTGCCAGCTCACAGGGACAGGGGTCCTACAATGAGCAGTTCTTC
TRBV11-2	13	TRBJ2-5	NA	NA	CASSLDTQETQYF	TGTGCCAGCAGCTTAGATACCCAAGAGACCCAGTACTTC
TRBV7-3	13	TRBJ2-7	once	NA	CASSPDDSYEQYF	TGTGCCAGCAGCCCCGACGACTCCTACGAGCAGTACTTC
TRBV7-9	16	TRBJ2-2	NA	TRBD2	CASSFGGSRNTGELFF	TGTGCCAGCAGCTTTGGCGGGAGCCGTAACACCGGGGAGCTGTTTTTT
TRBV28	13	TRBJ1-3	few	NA	CASSFRTGNTIYF	TGTGCCAGCAGTTTCCGAACTGGAAACACCATATATTTT
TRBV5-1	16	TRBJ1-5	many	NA	CASSRGTPGSNQPQHF	TGCGCCAGCAGCAGAGGGACACCCGGTAGCAATCAGCCCCAGCATTTT
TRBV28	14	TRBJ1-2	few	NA	CASSRLTTNYGYTF	TGTGCCAGCAGCAGACTTACAACCAACTATGGCTACACCTTC
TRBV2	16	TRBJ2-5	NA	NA	CASSALGSGQQETQYF	TGTGCCAGCAGCGCACTGGGGAGCGGGCAACAAGAGACCCAGTACTTC
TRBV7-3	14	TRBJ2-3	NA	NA	CASSEPGDTDTQYF	TGTGCCAGCAGCGAGCCAGGGGATACAGATACGCAGTATTTT
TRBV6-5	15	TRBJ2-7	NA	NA	CASSNPSSVSYEQYF	TGTGCCAGCAGTAACCCCTCGTCGGTCTCCTACGAGCAGTACTTC
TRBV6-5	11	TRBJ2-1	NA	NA	CASRVKGEQFF	TGTGCCAGCAGGGTTAAAGGGGAACAGTTCTTC
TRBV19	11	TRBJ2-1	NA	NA	CASSSVVEQFF	TGTGCCAGTAGTAGCGTGGTTGAGCAGTTCTTC
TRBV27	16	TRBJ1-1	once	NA	CASSSTGIRGYTEAFF	TGTGCCAGCAGTTCAACAGGGATTCGCGGGTACACTGAAGCTTTCTTT
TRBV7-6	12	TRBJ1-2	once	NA	CASSPQGFGYTF	TGTGCCAGCAGCCCCCAGGGGTTTGGCTACACCTTC
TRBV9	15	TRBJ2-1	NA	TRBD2	CASSPTSGDYNEQFF	TGTGCCAGCAGCCCGACTAGCGGGGATTACAATGAGCAGTTCTTC
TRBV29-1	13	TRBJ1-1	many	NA	CSGRLRGNTEAFF	TGCAGCGGTCGACTCCGGGGAAACACTGAAGCTTTCTTT
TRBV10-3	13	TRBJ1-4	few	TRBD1	CAISPGQGEKLFF	TGTGCCATCAGCCCCGGACAGGGAGAAAAACTGTTTTTT
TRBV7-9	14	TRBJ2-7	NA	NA	CASSLAGGNYEQYF	TGTGCCAGCAGCTTAGCAGGGGGTAATTACGAGCAGTACTTC
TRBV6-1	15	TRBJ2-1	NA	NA	CASSEVTDPYNEQFF	TGTGCCAGCAGTGAAGTTACAGACCCCTACAATGAGCAGTTCTTC
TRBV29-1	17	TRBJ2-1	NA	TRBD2	CSVEEGGSGSRYNEQFF	TGCAGCGTTGAAGAAGGTGGTAGCGGGAGTCGCTACAATGAGCAGTTCTTC
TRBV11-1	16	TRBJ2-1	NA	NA	CASSVTGTNSYNEQFF	TGTGCCAGCAGCGTAACCGGGACAAACTCCTACAATGAGCAGTTCTTC
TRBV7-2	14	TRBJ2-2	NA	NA	CASSLLGHTGELFF	TGTGCCAGCAGCTTACTGGGGCACACCGGGGAGCTGTTTTTT
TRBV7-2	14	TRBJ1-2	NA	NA	CASSLAPGSYGYTF	TGTGCCAGCAGCTTAGCGCCGGGCAGCTATGGCTACACCTTC
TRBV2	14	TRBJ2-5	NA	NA	CASTPPRGTETQYF	TGTGCCAGCACCCCCCCCAGGGGTACAGAGACCCAGTACTTC
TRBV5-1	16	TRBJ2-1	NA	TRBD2	CASSSILAGGLNEQFF	TGCGCCAGCAGCTCTATTCTAGCGGGAGGACTTAATGAGCAGTTCTTC
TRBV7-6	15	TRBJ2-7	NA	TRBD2	CASSLVPGLGYEQYF	TGTGCCAGCAGCTTAGTCCCGGGACTAGGCTACGAGCAGTACTTC
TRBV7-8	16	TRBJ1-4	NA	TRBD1	CASSLYRTGVGEKLFF	TGTGCCAGCAGCTTATACAGGACAGGGGTTGGTGAAAAACTGTTTTTT
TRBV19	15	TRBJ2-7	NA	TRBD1	CASSIRTGGASEQYF	TGTGCCAGTAGTATACGGACAGGGGGCGCATCCGAGCAGTACTTC
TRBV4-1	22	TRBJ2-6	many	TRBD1	CASSQGTGQGVVVISGANVLTF	TGCGCCAGCAGCCAGGGTACAGGACAGGGGGTGGTCGTAATCTCTGGGGCCAACGTCCTGACTTTC
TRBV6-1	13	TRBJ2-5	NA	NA	CASAVSGRGTQYF	TGTGCCAGCGCGGTTTCCGGAAGAGGGACCCAGTACTTC
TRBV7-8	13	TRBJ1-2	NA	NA	CASSPGMNYGYTF	TGTGCCAGCAGCCCGGGGATGAACTATGGCTACACCTTC
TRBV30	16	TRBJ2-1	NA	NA	CALDTMSAELYNEQFF	TGTGCCCTCGACACTATGTCGGCGGAACTTTACAATGAGCAGTTCTTC
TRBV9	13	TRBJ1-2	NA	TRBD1	CASSAGTGFGYTF	TGTGCCAGCAGCGCGGGGACAGGGTTTGGCTACACCTTC
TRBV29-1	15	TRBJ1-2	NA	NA	CSVEEWQGVVGSYTF	TGCAGCGTTGAAGAGTGGCAAGGGGTCGTAGGGAGCTACACCTTC
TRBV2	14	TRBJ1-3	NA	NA	CASSEVRSGNTIYF	TGTGCCAGCAGTGAGGTACGCTCTGGAAACACCATATATTTT
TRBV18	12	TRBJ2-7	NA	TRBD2	CATGTTTYEQYF	TGTGCCACCGGGACTACGACCTACGAGCAGTACTTC
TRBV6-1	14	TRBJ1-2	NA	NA	CASENQVPPYGYTF	TGTGCCAGCGAAAATCAGGTGCCCCCCTATGGCTACACCTTC
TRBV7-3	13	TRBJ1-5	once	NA	CASSLSRGQPQHF	TGTGCCAGCAGCTTATCGAGGGGTCAGCCCCAGCATTTT
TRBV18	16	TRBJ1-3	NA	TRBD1	CASSPGWTGPGNTIYF	TGTGCCAGCTCACCGGGTTGGACAGGGCCCGGAAACACCATATATTTT
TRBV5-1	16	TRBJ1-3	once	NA	CASSLVGFSSGNTIYF	TGCGCCAGCAGCTTGGTGGGCTTCTCCTCTGGAAACACCATATATTTT
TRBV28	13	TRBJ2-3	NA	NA	CASSPLTWYTQYF	TGTGCCAGCAGTCCTCTTACCTGGTATACGCAGTATTTT
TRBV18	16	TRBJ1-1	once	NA	CASSLFTGRGITEAFF	TGTGCCAGCTCACTTTTTACAGGGAGAGGGATCACTGAAGCTTTCTTT